One sample yielded the 20 T cell receptor beta chains listed below, sequenced in a study of T cells expressing NK-cell markers. Each CDR3 protein gets one entry in TCRdb, which reprocessed the 5' RACE reads and gives no DNA. The sample shows around 110,000 distinct CDR3 sequences, and around 20% sits with its ten largest clones. Sequencing was done on a sample of blood T cells: a sorted CD56 or NKG2C T cell subset, CD4+ or CD8+ T cells, or bulk PBMC T cells (not recorded which). These receptors were obtained from a woman between 18 and 70 years old in good health.

The rearrangement joins TRBV3-1 to TRBJ2-3. Per the germline V gene, CDR1 is LGHDT and CDR2 is YNNKEL (reference sequence). The CDR3 has 15 residues. CDR3 region: CASSQETTVHTGQYF.

The chain carries TRBV24-1 and TRBJ2-1. The CDR3 consists of 14 residues. CDR1 is KGHDR, CDR2 SFDVKD, per germline. CDR3 region: CATSDLLNSLGQFF.

The V gene is TRBV12-3 or TRBV12-4, the J gene TRBJ2-1; TCRdb gives TRBD1 as the D gene, but with no DNA this cannot be confirmed. The CDR3 is 15 amino acids. CDR3: CASSPHGGAYNEQFF.

The chain couples TRBV3-1 to TRBJ2-1; TCRdb picks TRBD1, but there is no DNA to check that call. Germline V gives CDR1 LGHDT, CDR2 YNNKEL (reference sequence). CDR3 length: 15 residues. The CDR3 region is CASSQEHRDNNEQFF.

The chain combines TRBV27 with TRBJ2-3; lacking DNA, the TRBD1 call made by TCRdb goes unchecked. Germline lookup yields CDR1 MNHEY and CDR2 SMNVEV (reference sequence). The CDR3 runs to 15 residues. CDR3: CASSFGTGSVDTQYF.

The chain uses TRBV12-3 or TRBV12-4 and TRBJ1-4; TCRdb indicates TRBD1, and absent DNA this call remains unverified. The CDR3 totals 17 residues. CDR3 loop: CASSTTRQGAVNEKLFF.

The chain links TRBV24-1 to TRBJ2-3; TCRdb's D call, TRBD1, is unchecked because there is no DNA. The CDR3 covers 16 residues. The V gene's germline CDR1 is KGHDR and CDR2 SFDVKD. The CDR3 loop is CATRDSTGYFSDTQYF.

The chain is built from TRBV7-9 and TRBJ2-3; the D gene TCRdb calls, TRBD2, cannot be checked with no DNA. CDR3 length equals 16 residues. The germline V gene encodes CDR1 SEHNR and CDR2 FQNEAQ (reference sequence). CDR3 residues: CASSSRTGSSTDTQYF.

The chain combines TRBV9 with TRBJ1-1; TCRdb reports TRBD1, a call that lacks DNA to check it against. The CDR3 is made up of 16 amino acids. Per the germline V gene, CDR1 is SGDLS and CDR2 is YYNGEE. CDR3: CASSPLGTGTNTEAFF.

J is TRBJ1-1 and V is TRBV7-9; the D gene TCRdb calls, TRBD1, cannot be checked with no DNA. The CDR3 consists of 13 residues. Germline CDR1 SEHNR, CDR2 FQNEAQ (reference sequence). The CDR3: CASSSPGDREAFF.

V usage is TRBV7-9 and J usage is TRBJ2-7; no DNA is available, so the TRBD1 call from TCRdb remains unchecked. CDR3 length equals 15 residues. The germline V gene encodes CDR1 SEHNR and CDR2 FQNEAQ (reference sequence). This CDR3 reads CASSLSQGFNYEQYF. The full variable domain, with the rest looked up from reference TRBV7-9 and TRBJ2-7, is DTGVSQNPRHKITKRGQNVTFRCDPISEHNRLYWYRQTLGQGPEFLTYFQNEAQLEKSRLLSDRFSAERPKGSFSTLEIQRTEQGDSAMYLCASSLSQGFNYEQYFGPGTRLTVT.

The rearrangement links TRBV10-3 to TRBJ2-5. CDR3 length: 15 amino acids. Per the germline V gene, CDR1 is ENHRY and CDR2 is SYGVKD. The chain's CDR3 is CAISAAGGVGETQYF.

The chain has TRBV6-5 and TRBJ2-1; there is no DNA to check the TCRdb D call of TRBD2. The V gene's germline CDR1 is MNHEY and CDR2 SVGAGI. The CDR3 sequence is 15 residues long. CDR3 residues: CASRLAGSEYNEQFF.

V usage is TRBV5-5 and J usage is TRBJ2-1; TCRdb designates TRBD2, a call that cannot be tested without DNA. The CDR3 totals 18 residues. Germline-derived CDR1 and CDR2 are SGHKS and YYEKEE (reference sequence). The CDR3 sequence is CASSHLLAGVTYWNEQFF.

The chain is built from TRBV27 and TRBJ2-7; TCRdb gives TRBD1 as the D gene, but with no DNA this cannot be confirmed. The CDR3 contains 13 residues. In germline, CDR1 is MNHEY, CDR2 SMNVEV (reference sequence). CDR3 loop: CASSLGVVYEQYF.

The rearrangement joins TRBV30 to TRBJ2-7; absent DNA, TCRdb's TRBD1 call cannot be checked. Per germline, CDR1 GTSNPN and CDR2 SVGIG (reference sequence). The CDR3 is 13 residues long. The CDR3 here is CAWSHTGVDEQYF.

The genes are TRBV7-9 and TRBJ1-1. The CDR3 runs 14 residues. Germline-derived CDR1 and CDR2 are SEHNR and FQNEAQ (reference sequence). CDR3: CASSLVAEATEAFF.

This chain connects TRBV15 to TRBJ1-1; TCRdb indicates TRBD1, and absent DNA this call remains unverified. This CDR3 comprises 13 residues. CDR1 and CDR2 (germline): LNHNV, YYDKDF (reference sequence). The CDR3 here is CATSRDRGTEAFF. Full variable domain (remainder filled in from reference TRBV15 and TRBJ1-1): DAMVIQNPRYQVTQFGKPVTLSCSQTLNHNVMYWYQQKSSQAPKLLFHYYDKDFNNEADTPDNFQSRRPNTSFCFLDIRSPGLGDTAMYLCATSRDRGTEAFFGQGTRLTVV.

J is TRBJ1-6 and V is TRBV4-1; the TRBD1 assignment by TCRdb is unverifiable without DNA. The CDR3 extends over 14 amino acids. Germline CDR1 and CDR2: MGHRA and YSYEKL. The CDR3: CASSQGTGDSPLHF.

The genes are TRBV19 and TRBJ2-1; checking the TCRdb D call of TRBD2 is not possible without DNA. CDR1 and CDR2 (germline): LNHDA, SQIVND (reference sequence). This CDR3 is built from 15 residues. CDR3 loop: CASSIAGTSYNEQFF. Together with reference TRBV19 and TRBJ2-1, the CDR3 gives the full variable domain: DGGITQSPKYLFRKEGQNVTLSCEQNLNHDAMYWYRQDPGQGLRLIYYSQIVNDFQKGDIAEGYSVSREKKESFPLTVTSAQKNPTAFYLCASSIAGTSYNEQFFGPGTRLTVL.